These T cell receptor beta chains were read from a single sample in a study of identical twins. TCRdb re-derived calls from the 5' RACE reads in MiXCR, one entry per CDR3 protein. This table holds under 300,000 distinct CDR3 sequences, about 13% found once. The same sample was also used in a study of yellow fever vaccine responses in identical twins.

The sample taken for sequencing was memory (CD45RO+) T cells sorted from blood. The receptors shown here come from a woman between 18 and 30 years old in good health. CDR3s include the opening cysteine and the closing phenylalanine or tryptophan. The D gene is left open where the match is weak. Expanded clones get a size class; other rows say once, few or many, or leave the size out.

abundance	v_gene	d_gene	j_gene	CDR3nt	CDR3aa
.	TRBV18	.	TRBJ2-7	TGTGCCAGCTCACCCGAACAGGGTTACGAGCAGTACTTC	CASSPEQGYEQYF
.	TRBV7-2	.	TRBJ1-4	TGTGCCAGCAGCCTTAAAGGGCAGGAGGGAGAAAAACTGTTTTTT	CASSLKGQEGEKLFF
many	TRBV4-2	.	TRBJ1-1	TGTGCCAGCAGCCAAGGGACAACACTCACTGAAGCTTTCTTT	CASSQGTTLTEAFF
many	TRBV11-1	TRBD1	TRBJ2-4	TGTGCCAGCAGCTCCCTCTCCTCCCAAATTATACAGGGGTTGCCTGGAAACATTCAGTACTTC	CASSSLSSQIIQGLPGNIQYF
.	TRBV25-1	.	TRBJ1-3	TGTGCCAGCAGTGGACAGCCTGGAAACACCATATATTTT	CASSGQPGNTIYF
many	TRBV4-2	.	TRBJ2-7	TGTGCCAGCAGCCAAGAGCTCCGGCCCTACGAGCAGTACTTC	CASSQELRPYEQYF
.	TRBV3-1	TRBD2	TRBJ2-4	TGTGCCAGCAGCCAGCGCGGACTAGCGGGAGGACTGAACATTCAGTACTTC	CASSQRGLAGGLNIQYF
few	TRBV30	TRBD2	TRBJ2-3	TGTGCCTGGAGGTTGGCGGGAGGAGCAGATACGCAGTATTTT	CAWRLAGGADTQYF
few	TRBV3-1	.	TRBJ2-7	TGTGCCAGCAGCCAAGGTATCAAGGGGGATAAGGGCGAGCAGTACTTC	CASSQGIKGDKGEQYF
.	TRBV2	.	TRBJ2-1	TGTGCCAGCAGTCCCACTAAGTATACGAATGAGCAGTTCTTC	CASSPTKYTNEQFF
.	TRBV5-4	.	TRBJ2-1	TGTGCCAGCAGCTTGGGTAATTCCCAAGACAATGAGCAGTTCTTC	CASSLGNSQDNEQFF
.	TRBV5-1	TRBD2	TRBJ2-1	TGCGCCAGCAGCAGGCCGGGACTAGCGGGTTCAGGCAATGAGCAGTTCTTC	CASSRPGLAGSGNEQFF
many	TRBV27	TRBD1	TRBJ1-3	TGTGCCAGCTGGACAGGGGGCTTGTCTGGAAACACCATATATTTT	CASWTGGLSGNTIYF
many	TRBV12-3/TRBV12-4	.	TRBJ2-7	TGTGCCAGCAGTTCCACGCTAGCCAGGGCCGGCGAGCAGTACTTC	CASSSTLARAGEQYF
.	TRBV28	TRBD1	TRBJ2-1	TGTGCCAGCAGTTCCTCTGGGGGACAGAGCTACAATGAGCAGTTCTTC	CASSSSGGQSYNEQFF
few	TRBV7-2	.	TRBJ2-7	TGTGCCAGCAGCTTGAGAAGGACAGCAATCTACGAGCAGTACTTC	CASSLRRTAIYEQYF
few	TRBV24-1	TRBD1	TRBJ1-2	TGTGCCACCAGTGAACGAGGGACAGCTCGGGGCTACACCTTC	CATSERGTARGYTF
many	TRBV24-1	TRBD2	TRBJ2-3	TGTGCCACCAGAAGCGGGAGAACAGATACGCAGTATTTT	CATRSGRTDTQYF
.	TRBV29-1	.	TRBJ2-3	TGCAGCGTTGTAGGGCGATGGGTCACAGATACGCAGTATTTT	CSVVGRWVTDTQYF
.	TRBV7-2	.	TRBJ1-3	TGTGCCAACAGCTTACCGGGAGGGTATCACTCTGGAAACACCATATATTTT	CANSLPGGYHSGNTIYF
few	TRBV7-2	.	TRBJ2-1	TGTGCCAGCAGCTTAGCGCAGTTGGCCCGAACCAATGAGCAGTTCTTC	CASSLAQLARTNEQFF
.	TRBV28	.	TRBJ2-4	TGTGCCAGCAGACGTCAGGACTTGGCCAAAAACATTCAGTACTTC	CASRRQDLAKNIQYF
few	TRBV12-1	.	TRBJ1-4	TGTGCCAGCAGCTTCGACAGATATTCGCAAGAAAAACTGTTTTTT	CASSFDRYSQEKLFF
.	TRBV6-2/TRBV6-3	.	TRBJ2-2	TGTGCCAGCAGCTCTCGATTAAAGCGGGTCTTGAACACCGGGGAGCTGTTTTTT	CASSSRLKRVLNTGELFF
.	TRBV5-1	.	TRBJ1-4	TGCGCCAGCAGCTCCACACCAGCAACTAATGAAAAACTGTTTTTT	CASSSTPATNEKLFF
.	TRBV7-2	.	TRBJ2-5	TGTGCCAGCAGCTTAGTACCCCCCCGTATATACTTC	CASSLVPPRIYF
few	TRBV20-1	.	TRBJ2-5	TGCAGTGCCCGATCCGGGGGCAAACAAGAGACCCAGTACTTC	CSARSGGKQETQYF
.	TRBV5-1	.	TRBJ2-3	TGCGCCAGCAGCTTCTCTGGGGTTGCCACAGATACGCAGTATTTT	CASSFSGVATDTQYF
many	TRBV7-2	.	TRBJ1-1	TGTGCCAGCAGTCGAGGGGTGAACACTGAAGCTTTCTTT	CASSRGVNTEAFF
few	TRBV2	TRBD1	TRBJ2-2	TGTGCCAGCACCAAGGACAGGGGTATAGCCGGGGAGCTGTTTTTT	CASTKDRGIAGELFF
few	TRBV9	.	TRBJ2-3	TGTGCCAGCAGTTCCACGGGGGGACAGCTAACAGATACGCAGTATTTT	CASSSTGGQLTDTQYF
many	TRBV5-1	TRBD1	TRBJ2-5	TGCGCCAGCAGCTTTGACAGGGTACAAGAGACCCAGTACTTC	CASSFDRVQETQYF
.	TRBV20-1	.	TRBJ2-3	TGCAGTGCTGGACTATACACAGATACGCAGTATTTT	CSAGLYTDTQYF
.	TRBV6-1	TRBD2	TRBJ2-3	TGTGCCAGCACGGGGGGGGGCCTTGGCGGCACAGATACGCAGTATTTT	CASTGGGLGGTDTQYF
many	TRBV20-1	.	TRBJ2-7	TGCAGTGCTAAGAGGACCCCGAGCTCCTACGAGCAGTACTTC	CSAKRTPSSYEQYF
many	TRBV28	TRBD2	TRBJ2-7	TGTGCCAGCAGTTCGCCTGGGACTAGCGGCCCCGGAAACTTC	CASSSPGTSGPGNF
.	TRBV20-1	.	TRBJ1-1	TGCAGTGCTGACAGGATGAACACTGAAGCTTTCTTT	CSADRMNTEAFF
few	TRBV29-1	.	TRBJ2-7	TGCAGCGTGACAGAGAACTCCTACGAGCAGTACTTC	CSVTENSYEQYF
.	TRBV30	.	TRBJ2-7	TGTGCCTGGGTTAAACCTGGGGGTTACGAGCAGTACTTC	CAWVKPGGYEQYF
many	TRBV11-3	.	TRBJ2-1	TGTGCCAGCAGCTTATCGGGGACTTTCAATGAGCAGTTCTTC	CASSLSGTFNEQFF
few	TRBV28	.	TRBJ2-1	TGTGCCAGCAGCCGGGAGTTCGGGAGCAGCTCCTACAATGAGCAGTTCTTC	CASSREFGSSSYNEQFF
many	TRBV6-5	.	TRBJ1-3	TGTGCCAGCAGTCCTCGACCCGTCTCTGGAAACACCATATATTTT	CASSPRPVSGNTIYF
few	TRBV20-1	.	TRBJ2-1	TGCAGTGCTAGGCGGCAGGGTACCAATGAGCAGTTCTTC	CSARRQGTNEQFF